This TCR beta chain is drawn from a study of cytomegalovirus exposure and HLA in healthy donors. In the study overall: A prior study identified 120 million or so unique TCR beta sequences from 150 million to 200 million T cells.

Amplification used 60 Vbeta primers and 13 Jbeta primers. Profiled with immunoSEQ multiplex PCR; TCRdb holds only in-frame clones, not every one. This table has roughly 77,000 clones, around 10% appearing once. The CDR3 length is 15 residues. Germline loops: CDR1 SGHTS, CDR2 YDEGEE. Unmatched junction bases numbered 5, after V lost 0 bases and J lost 6 bases. This receptor was taken from a man aged 60 to 75 in good health and CMV-seropositive. The V and J genes are TRBV5-8 and TRBJ1-4; 7 bases are a match to TRBD1. Sequencing was carried out using PBMCs. CDR3 region: CASSLGTGQDEKLFF. DNA of the CDR3: TGTGCCAGCAGCTTGGGGACAGGTCAGGATGAAAAACTGTTTTTT. The full variable domain, with the rest looked up from reference TRBV5-8 and TRBJ1-4, is EAGVTQSPTHLIKTRGQQATLRCSPISGHTSVYWYQQALGLGLQFLLWYDEGEERNRGNFPPRFSGRQFPNYSSELNVNALELEDSALYLCASSLGTGQDEKLFFGSGTQLSVL.